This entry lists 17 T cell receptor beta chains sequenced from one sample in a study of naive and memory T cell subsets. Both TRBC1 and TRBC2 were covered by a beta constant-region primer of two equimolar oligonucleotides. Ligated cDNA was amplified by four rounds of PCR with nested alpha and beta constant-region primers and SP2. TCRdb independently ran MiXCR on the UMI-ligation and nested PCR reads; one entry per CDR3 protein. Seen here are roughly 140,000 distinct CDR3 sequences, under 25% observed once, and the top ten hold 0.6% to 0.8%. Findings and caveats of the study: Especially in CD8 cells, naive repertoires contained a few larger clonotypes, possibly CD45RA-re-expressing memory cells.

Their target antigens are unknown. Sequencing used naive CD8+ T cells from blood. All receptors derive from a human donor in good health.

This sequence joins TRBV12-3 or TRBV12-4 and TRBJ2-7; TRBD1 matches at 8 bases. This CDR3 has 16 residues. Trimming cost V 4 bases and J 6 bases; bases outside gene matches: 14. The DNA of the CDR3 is TGTGCCAGCAGTTCCCCGTCCAACAGGGGGATCGTCGAGCAGTACTTC. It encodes CASSSPSNRGIVEQYF.

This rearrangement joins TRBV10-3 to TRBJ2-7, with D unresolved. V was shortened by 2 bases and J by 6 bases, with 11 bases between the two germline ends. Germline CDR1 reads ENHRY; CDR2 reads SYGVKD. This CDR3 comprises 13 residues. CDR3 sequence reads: CAISESGGPEQYF. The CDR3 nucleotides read TGTGCCATCAGTGAGAGTGGCGGTCCCGAGCAGTACTTC.

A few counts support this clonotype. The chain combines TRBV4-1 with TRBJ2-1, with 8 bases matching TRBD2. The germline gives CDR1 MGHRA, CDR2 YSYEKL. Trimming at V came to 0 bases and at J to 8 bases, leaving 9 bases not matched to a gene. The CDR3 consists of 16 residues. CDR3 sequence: CASSQDMTGGMDEQFF. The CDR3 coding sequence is TGCGCCAGCAGCCAAGATATGACGGGAGGGATGGATGAGCAGTTCTTC.

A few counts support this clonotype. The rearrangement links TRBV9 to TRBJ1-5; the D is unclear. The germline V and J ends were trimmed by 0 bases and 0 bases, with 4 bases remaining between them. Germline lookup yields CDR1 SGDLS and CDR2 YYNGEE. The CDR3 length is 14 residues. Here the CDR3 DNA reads TGTGCCAGCAGCGTAGGTGATAGCAATCAGCCCCAGCATTTT. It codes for CASSVGDSNQPQHF.

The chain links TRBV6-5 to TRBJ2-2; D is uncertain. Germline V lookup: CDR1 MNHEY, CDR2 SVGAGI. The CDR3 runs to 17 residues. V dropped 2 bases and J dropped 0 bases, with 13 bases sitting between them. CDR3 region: CASSYTLGTSNTGELFF. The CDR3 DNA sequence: TGTGCCAGCAGTTACACGTTGGGAACCTCGAACACCGGGGAGCTGTTTTTT.

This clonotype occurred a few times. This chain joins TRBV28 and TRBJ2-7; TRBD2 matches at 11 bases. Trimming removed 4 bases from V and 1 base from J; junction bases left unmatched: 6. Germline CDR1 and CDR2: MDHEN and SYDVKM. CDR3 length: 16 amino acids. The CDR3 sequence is CASSSVGLADSYEQYF. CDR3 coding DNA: TGTGCCAGCAGTTCTGTGGGACTAGCGGATTCCTACGAGCAGTACTTC.

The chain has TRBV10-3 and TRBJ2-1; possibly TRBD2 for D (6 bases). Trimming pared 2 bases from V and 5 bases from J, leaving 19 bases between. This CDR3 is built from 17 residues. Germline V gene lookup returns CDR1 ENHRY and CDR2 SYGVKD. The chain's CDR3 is CAISERGTSTVDNEQFF. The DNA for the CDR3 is TGTGCCATCAGTGAGAGAGGGACTTCGACGGTCGACAATGAGCAGTTCTTC.

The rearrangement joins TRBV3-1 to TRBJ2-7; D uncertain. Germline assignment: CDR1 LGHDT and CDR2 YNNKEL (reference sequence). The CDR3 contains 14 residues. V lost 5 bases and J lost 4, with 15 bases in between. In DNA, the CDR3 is TGTGCCAGCAGCGCCCGAGGATCGCCTTACGAGCAGTACTTC. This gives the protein CASSARGSPYEQYF.

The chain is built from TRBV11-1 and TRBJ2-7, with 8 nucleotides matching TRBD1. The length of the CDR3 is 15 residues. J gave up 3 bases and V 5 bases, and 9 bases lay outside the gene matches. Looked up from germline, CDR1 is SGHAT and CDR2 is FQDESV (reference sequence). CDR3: CASSTDRDRFYEQYF. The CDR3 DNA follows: TGTGCCAGCAGCACCGACCGGGACAGGTTCTACGAGCAGTACTTC.

The CDR3 DNA sequence: TGCGCCAGCAGCCGTCGGACAGGGAATAATATCGAGCAGTACTTC. Translated, it gives CASSRRTGNNIEQYF. This chain connects TRBV5-1 to TRBJ2-7, with 8 bases matching TRBD1. This CDR3 has 15 residues. V gave up 4 bases and J gave up 6 bases; unmatched junction bases: 12. CDR1 is SGHRS, CDR2 YFSETQ, per germline.

The chain's CDR3 is CASSNRDNTDTQYF. CDR3 DNA: TGTGCCAGCAGTAACCGGGACAACACAGATACGCAGTATTTT. This chain connects TRBV6-5 to TRBJ2-3; D might be TRBD1 (6 bases). Trimming stripped 5 bases from V and 2 bases from J, with 11 bases between. The CDR3 length is 14 residues. Germline V lookup: CDR1 MNHEY, CDR2 SVGAGI.

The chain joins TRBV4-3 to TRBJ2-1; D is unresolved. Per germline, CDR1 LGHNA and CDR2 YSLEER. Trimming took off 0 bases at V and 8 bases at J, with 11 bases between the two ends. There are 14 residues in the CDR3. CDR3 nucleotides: TGCGCCAGCAGCCAAGATGGACCCGTGCATGAGCAGTTCTTC. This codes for CASSQDGPVHEQFF.

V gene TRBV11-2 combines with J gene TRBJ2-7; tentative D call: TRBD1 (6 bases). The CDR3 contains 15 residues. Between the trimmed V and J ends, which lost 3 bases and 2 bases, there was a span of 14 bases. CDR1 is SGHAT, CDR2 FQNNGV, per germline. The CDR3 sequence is CASSFFTGQTYEQYF. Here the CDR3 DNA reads TGTGCCAGCAGCTTTTTCACAGGGCAGACCTACGAGCAGTACTTC.

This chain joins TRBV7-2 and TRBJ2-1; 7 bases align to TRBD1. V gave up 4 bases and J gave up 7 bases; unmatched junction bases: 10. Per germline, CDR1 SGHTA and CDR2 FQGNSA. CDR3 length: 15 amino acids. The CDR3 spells CASSSTGTVWNEQFF. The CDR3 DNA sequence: TGTGCCAGCAGCTCAACCGGGACAGTATGGAATGAGCAGTTCTTC.

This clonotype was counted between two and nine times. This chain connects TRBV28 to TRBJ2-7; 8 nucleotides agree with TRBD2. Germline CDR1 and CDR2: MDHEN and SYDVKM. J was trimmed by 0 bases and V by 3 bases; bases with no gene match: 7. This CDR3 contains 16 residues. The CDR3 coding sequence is TGTGCCAGCAGTTTGGCTAGCGGGCATACCTCCTACGAGCAGTACTTC. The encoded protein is CASSLASGHTSYEQYF.

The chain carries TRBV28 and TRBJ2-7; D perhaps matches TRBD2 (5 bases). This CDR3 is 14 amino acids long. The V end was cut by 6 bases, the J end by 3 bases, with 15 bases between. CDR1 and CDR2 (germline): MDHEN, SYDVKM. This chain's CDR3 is CASSREVSFYEQYF. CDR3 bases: TGTGCCAGCAGCCGGGAAGTTTCGTTCTACGAGCAGTACTTC.

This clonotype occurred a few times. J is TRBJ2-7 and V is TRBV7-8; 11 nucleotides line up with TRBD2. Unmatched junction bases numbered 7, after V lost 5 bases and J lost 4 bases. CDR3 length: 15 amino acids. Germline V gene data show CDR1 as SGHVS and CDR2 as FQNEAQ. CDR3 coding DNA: TGTGCCAGCAGCGCCCCGGGACTAGCGGTTTACGAGCAGTACTTC. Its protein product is CASSAPGLAVYEQYF.